This entry describes one T cell receptor beta chain. Its specificity is not known. The sample originates from a study of T cell repertoires in cytomegalovirus infection. Study summary: CMV epitopes used comprised recently identified HLA-C-restricted ones and well-studied HLA-B-restricted ones. Indications came from public TCR beta signatures; they pointed to CMV infection and to a matching HLA type. Study outcomes and limitations: Clonotype analysis showed dominance of the ex vivo response by HLA-C-restricted CMV-specific TCR beta clonotypes. Cumulative frequency (of public TCR beta family members) identified carriers of CMV plus the relevant HLA.

One entry per CDR3 protein results from TCRdb running MiXCR on the reads. The sample yields 340,000 or so distinct CDR3 sequences, just under 25% seen once. Germline V gene data show CDR1 as SGHTA and CDR2 as FQGNSA. Trimming took 3 bases from V and 3 from J; bases not matched to a gene: 4. The CDR3 loop spans 14 amino acids. The chain recombines TRBV7-2 with TRBJ2-7, with 8 bases aligning to TRBD2. This sequence was found in a human donor in good health (CMV status not recorded). Some clones in this sample may be carry-over from other donors' samples. The sequenced sample was cultured PBMCs, obtained from culture after CMV antigen stimulation. The CDR3 sequence is CASSFTSGHYEQYF. Written as DNA, the CDR3 is TGTGCCAGCAGCTTTACTAGCGGCCACTACGAGCAGTACTTC.